Listed below are T cell receptor beta chains from one sample, sequenced in a study of shared clonotypes between healthy human individuals. Libraries were prepared by immunoSEQ multiplex PCR; TCRdb keeps only in-frame clonotypes and omits some of them. The table lists approximately 2,200,000 clones, around 93% of them singletons. The sample comprised naive CD8+ T cells from PBMCs. These receptors were collected from a man between 18 and 35 years old in good health. Some clones in this sample may be carry-over from other donors' samples. CDR3s include the opening cysteine and the closing phenylalanine or tryptophan. The D gene is left open where the match is weak. Expanded clones are given a class, and other clones once, few, many or no size at all.

cdr3_aa,cdr3_nt,v_call,d_call,j_call,clone_size
CASSPRAIQYF,TGTGCCAGCAGCCCCCGGGCGATTCAGTACTTC,TRBV5-4,.,TRBJ2-4,.
CASSDSGRSDTDTQYF,TGTGCCAGCAGCGATAGCGGGAGGTCAGACACAGATACGCAGTATTTT,TRBV9,TRBD2,TRBJ2-3,.
CSVVAASSYNEQFF,TGCAGCGTTGTGGCGGCCAGCTCCTACAATGAGCAGTTCTTC,TRBV29-1,.,TRBJ2-1,.
CASTPGQGPLYEQYF,TGTGCCAGCACACCGGGACAGGGGCCCCTCTACGAGCAGTACTTC,TRBV6-6,TRBD1,TRBJ2-7,.
CASRDRYEQYF,TGTGCCAGCAGGGACAGGTACGAGCAGTACTTC,TRBV6-5,TRBD1,TRBJ2-7,.
CASSERGYNEQFF,TGTGCCAGCTCCGAGAGGGGCTACAATGAGCAGTTCTTC,TRBV6-1,.,TRBJ2-1,once
CASSVVPSQPQHF,TGTGCCAGCAGCGTAGTGCCATCCCAGCCCCAGCATTTT,TRBV9,.,TRBJ1-5,.
CASSKNPGRTNTGELFF,TGTGCCAGCAGTAAAAACCCGGGACGGACGAACACCGGGGAGCTGTTTTTT,TRBV2,.,TRBJ2-2,.
CASSPRVSYEQYF,TGTGCCAGCAGTCCCAGGGTCTCCTACGAGCAGTACTTC,TRBV6-5,.,TRBJ2-7,.
CAWSPGWGNEQFF,TGTGCCTGGAGCCCCGGGTGGGGCAATGAGCAGTTCTTC,TRBV30,.,TRBJ2-1,once
CASSVSGRPTDTQYF,TGTGCCAGCAGCGTGAGCGGGAGGCCCACAGATACGCAGTATTTT,TRBV9,TRBD2,TRBJ2-3,once
CASGGPGRLAGGYNEQFF,TGTGCCAGCGGGGGTCCCGGGAGACTAGCGGGAGGCTACAATGAGCAGTTCTTC,TRBV28,TRBD2,TRBJ2-1,.
CASWTGGNNEQFF,TGTGCCTCTTGGACAGGGGGGAACAATGAGCAGTTCTTC,TRBV30,TRBD1,TRBJ2-1,.
CASSQARSTDTQYF,TGTGCCAGCAGCCAAGCTCGGAGCACAGATACGCAGTATTTT,TRBV4-2,.,TRBJ2-3,.
CASSLFSGTKQETQYF,TGTGCCAGCAGCCTCTTTTCCGGGACAAAACAAGAGACCCAGTACTTC,TRBV9,.,TRBJ2-5,.
CASSIGTGAGDTQYF,TGTGCCAGTAGTATCGGGACAGGGGCTGGAGATACGCAGTATTTT,TRBV19,TRBD1,TRBJ2-3,.
CVTQRAGTEAFF,TGTGTCACCCAAAGGGCGGGAACTGAAGCTTTCTTT,TRBV27,.,TRBJ1-1,.
CASSLDLRVLAGVEQFF,TGTGCCAGCAGCTTAGATTTGAGAGTACTAGCGGGGGTTGAGCAGTTCTTC,TRBV11-2,TRBD2,TRBJ2-1,.
CACGFPGELFF,TGTGCGTGCGGTTTCCCCGGGGAGCTGTTTTTT,TRBV19,.,TRBJ2-2,.
CASSPRAYEQYF,TGTGCCAGCAGCCCTCGGGCCTACGAGCAGTACTTC,TRBV28,.,TRBJ2-7,.
CASRPQGQEDEKLFF,TGTGCCAGCAGGCCCCAAGGGCAAGAAGACGAAAAACTGTTTTTT,TRBV6-6,.,TRBJ1-4,.
CASSVNRGYEQYF,TGTGCCAGCAGTGTCAACAGGGGATACGAGCAGTACTTC,TRBV2,TRBD1,TRBJ2-7,.
CASSINHGPGELFF,TGTGCCAGTAGTATAAACCACGGTCCCGGGGAGCTGTTTTTT,TRBV19,.,TRBJ2-2,.
CASSLSAGQLDYGYTF,TGTGCCAGCAGTTTATCCGCGGGACAGCTTGACTATGGCTACACCTTC,TRBV28,TRBD1,TRBJ1-2,few
CASSVDPLNSYNEQFF,TGTGCCAGCAGCGTAGATCCCCTAAACTCCTACAATGAGCAGTTCTTC,TRBV9,.,TRBJ2-1,.
CASSAYRGLTDTQYF,TGTGCCAGCAGTGCATACAGGGGGTTGACAGATACGCAGTATTTT,TRBV6-6,TRBD1,TRBJ2-3,.
CASSYRDTTYEQYF,TGTGCCAGCAGTTACCGGGACACCACCTACGAGCAGTACTTC,TRBV6-5,.,TRBJ2-7,.
CASSLRGSGYEQYF,TGTGCCAGCAGCTTAAGGGGGTCCGGCTACGAGCAGTACTTC,TRBV11-1,.,TRBJ2-7,.
CASSRQTNYNEQFF,TGTGCCAGCAGCCGACAGACAAATTACAATGAGCAGTTCTTC,TRBV7-9,.,TRBJ2-1,.
CASSSQSYEQFF,TGTGCCAGCAGTTCCCAGTCTTATGAGCAGTTCTTC,TRBV6-6,.,TRBJ2-1,once
CASSLGFSGSGNEQFF,TGTGCCAGCAGCTTAGGTTTCTCAGGGTCGGGCAATGAGCAGTTCTTC,TRBV7-8,.,TRBJ2-1,once
CASSKHIAGPGSNEQFF,TGTGCCAGCAGCAAACATATAGCGGGCCCTGGGTCCAATGAGCAGTTCTTC,TRBV27,TRBD2,TRBJ2-1,.